This is a list of T cell receptor beta chains from one sample in a study of spatial heterogeneity in lung cancer. Using its own MiXCR run on the 5' RACE reads, TCRdb lists one record per CDR3 protein. The profile shows roughly 120,000 distinct CDR3 sequences, 9% to 15% of them singletons. The source was PBMCs, collected at follow-up. The receptors shown here come from a male donor with early-stage non-small cell lung cancer. The CDR3 runs from the conserved cysteine through the conserved F or W. A D gene is named only where the DNA matches it firmly. Only part of the rows carry a size: once, few, many, or a class if the clone is expanded.

d_gene: .; abundance: many; v_gene: TRBV7-2; j_gene: TRBJ2-5; CDR3nt: TGTGCCAGCAGCTCGGCAATGGCCCAGTACTTC; CDR3aa: CASSSAMAQYF
d_gene: .; abundance: few; v_gene: TRBV28; j_gene: TRBJ1-5; CDR3nt: TGTGCCAGCATTTCAACGGGAGGTAGAAATCAGCCCCAGCATTTT; CDR3aa: CASISTGGRNQPQHF
d_gene: .; abundance: many; v_gene: TRBV27; j_gene: TRBJ1-1; CDR3nt: TGTGCCAGCAGTTTAGGGGGGCAGATTTGGCCCACTGAAGCTTTCTTT; CDR3aa: CASSLGGQIWPTEAFF
d_gene: TRBD1; abundance: .; v_gene: TRBV5-6; j_gene: TRBJ1-4; CDR3nt: TGTGCCAGCAGCCCGGACAGGACTAATGAAAAACTGTTTTTT; CDR3aa: CASSPDRTNEKLFF
d_gene: .; abundance: few; v_gene: TRBV5-8; j_gene: TRBJ1-1; CDR3nt: TGTGCCAGCAGCTTGGCCCTGGTACTCTCCGAAGCTTTCTTT; CDR3aa: CASSLALVLSEAFF
d_gene: TRBD2; abundance: many; v_gene: TRBV6-5; j_gene: TRBJ2-3; CDR3nt: TGTGCCAGCAGTTTCTCGGTCAGCGGGGGGGCCGCAGATACGCAGTATTTT; CDR3aa: CASSFSVSGGAADTQYF
d_gene: TRBD1; abundance: many; v_gene: TRBV29-1; j_gene: TRBJ2-7; CDR3nt: TGCAGCGTAGCCACAGGGGGCGGCTCCTACGAGCAGTACTTC; CDR3aa: CSVATGGGSYEQYF
d_gene: .; abundance: many; v_gene: TRBV29-1; j_gene: TRBJ1-1; CDR3nt: TGCAGCGTTCAAGGGTACGAAGCTTTCTTT; CDR3aa: CSVQGYEAFF
d_gene: .; abundance: .; v_gene: TRBV5-5; j_gene: TRBJ1-1; CDR3nt: TGTGCCACCTCCTCCGAAGGGGGTCGATGGACTGAAGCTTTCTTT; CDR3aa: CATSSEGGRWTEAFF
d_gene: .; abundance: .; v_gene: TRBV12-3/TRBV12-4; j_gene: TRBJ1-5; CDR3nt: TGTGCCAGCACCCGTGGGGAGGAGCCCCAGCATTTT; CDR3aa: CASTRGEEPQHF
d_gene: .; abundance: .; v_gene: TRBV20-1; j_gene: TRBJ1-5; CDR3nt: TGCAGTGCTACGTCAAGGTACAATCAGCCCCAGCATTTT; CDR3aa: CSATSRYNQPQHF
d_gene: .; abundance: .; v_gene: TRBV7-3; j_gene: TRBJ2-2; CDR3nt: TGTGCCAGCAGCTTAAACTCGGCCGGACAACCGAACACCGGGGAGCTGTTTTTT; CDR3aa: CASSLNSAGQPNTGELFF
d_gene: TRBD2; abundance: many; v_gene: TRBV2; j_gene: TRBJ2-1; CDR3nt: TGTGCCAGCAGTGAAGGTCTTGGCGGGGGGTCCTACAATGAGCAGTTCTTC; CDR3aa: CASSEGLGGGSYNEQFF
d_gene: .; abundance: few; v_gene: TRBV6-6; j_gene: TRBJ1-3; CDR3nt: TGTGCCAGCAGTTACGACTCTGGAAACACCATATATTTT; CDR3aa: CASSYDSGNTIYF
d_gene: .; abundance: many; v_gene: TRBV30; j_gene: TRBJ2-7; CDR3nt: TGTGCCTGGAGCTTGGATCTCCGGTTCTACGAGCAGTACTTC; CDR3aa: CAWSLDLRFYEQYF
d_gene: .; abundance: once; v_gene: TRBV27; j_gene: TRBJ2-3; CDR3nt: TGTGCCAGCAGTACGAAACCGGGACGGAGCACAGATACGCAGTATTTT; CDR3aa: CASSTKPGRSTDTQYF
d_gene: .; abundance: .; v_gene: TRBV5-4; j_gene: TRBJ1-2; CDR3nt: TGTGCCAGCAGCTTGACGAGACTACAGGGTCGGCATGGCTACACCTTC; CDR3aa: CASSLTRLQGRHGYTF
d_gene: .; abundance: many; v_gene: TRBV29-1; j_gene: TRBJ1-3; CDR3nt: TGCAGCGTGTCCTTTCCGGCAGGGACCCTCCGACGCTCTGGAAACACCATATATTTT; CDR3aa: CSVSFPAGTLRRSGNTIYF
d_gene: TRBD1; abundance: .; v_gene: TRBV10-3; j_gene: TRBJ2-7; CDR3nt: TGTGCCATCAGCCCCGGGACAGGGCCTCCCTACGAGCAGTACTTC; CDR3aa: CAISPGTGPPYEQYF
d_gene: TRBD1; abundance: few; v_gene: TRBV2; j_gene: TRBJ1-5; CDR3nt: TGTGCCAGCAGCTCGGGAGACAGGGGGAATCAGCCCCAGCATTTT; CDR3aa: CASSSGDRGNQPQHF
d_gene: TRBD1; abundance: few; v_gene: TRBV5-1; j_gene: TRBJ2-7; CDR3nt: TGCGCCAGCAGCTTCGGCGGGACAGGGGTCTACGAGCAGTACTTC; CDR3aa: CASSFGGTGVYEQYF
d_gene: TRBD1; abundance: .; v_gene: TRBV6-1; j_gene: TRBJ1-3; CDR3nt: TGTGCCAGCAGCAATGCCGGGACAGGGAAAGGAAACACCATATATTTT; CDR3aa: CASSNAGTGKGNTIYF
d_gene: TRBD1; abundance: .; v_gene: TRBV5-5; j_gene: TRBJ1-2; CDR3nt: TGTGCCAGCAGCTTGGAGACAGGGTATGGCTACACCTTC; CDR3aa: CASSLETGYGYTF
d_gene: .; abundance: few; v_gene: TRBV9; j_gene: TRBJ1-6; CDR3nt: TGTGCCAGCAGCGTAGTGGCTGAGTCAGGATCACCCCTCCACTTT; CDR3aa: CASSVVAESGSPLHF
d_gene: .; abundance: many; v_gene: TRBV12-3/TRBV12-4; j_gene: TRBJ2-1; CDR3nt: TGTGCCAGCAGTTTATGGGGGAATGAGCAGTTCTTC; CDR3aa: CASSLWGNEQFF
d_gene: .; abundance: .; v_gene: TRBV18; j_gene: TRBJ1-3; CDR3nt: TGTGCCAGCTCACCATTGCGAGACTCCCGCTCTGGAAACACCATATATTTT; CDR3aa: CASSPLRDSRSGNTIYF
d_gene: TRBD2; abundance: many; v_gene: TRBV5-6; j_gene: TRBJ2-7; CDR3nt: TGTGCCAGCAGCTTGAGGGGCGGGGGTGCGCAGTACTTC; CDR3aa: CASSLRGGGAQYF
d_gene: .; abundance: .; v_gene: TRBV20-1; j_gene: TRBJ1-5; CDR3nt: TGCAGTGCCCGGACGTTGAATCAGCCCCAGCATTTT; CDR3aa: CSARTLNQPQHF
d_gene: .; abundance: few; v_gene: TRBV20-1; j_gene: TRBJ1-1; CDR3nt: TGCAGTGCTAGGCGGGACGGGATGAACACTGAAGCTTTCTTT; CDR3aa: CSARRDGMNTEAFF
d_gene: .; abundance: many; v_gene: TRBV4-3; j_gene: TRBJ1-1; CDR3nt: TGCGCCAGCAGCCAAGGAAGGGGCAGCGGGTTTGAAGCTTTCTTT; CDR3aa: CASSQGRGSGFEAFF
d_gene: .; abundance: many; v_gene: TRBV20-1; j_gene: TRBJ2-2; CDR3nt: TGCAGTGCTAGAGGGGCCGGGACAACTACCGGGGAGCTGTTTTTT; CDR3aa: CSARGAGTTTGELFF
d_gene: TRBD2; abundance: once; v_gene: TRBV28; j_gene: TRBJ2-7; CDR3nt: TGTGCCAGCAGTTACCCGGGACTAGCCCCATACGAGCAGTACTTC; CDR3aa: CASSYPGLAPYEQYF
d_gene: .; abundance: many; v_gene: TRBV10-3; j_gene: TRBJ2-7; CDR3nt: TGTGCCATCAGTGAGTCGAATGGTGCGGGGGAGCAGTACTTC; CDR3aa: CAISESNGAGEQYF
d_gene: .; abundance: .; v_gene: TRBV7-9; j_gene: TRBJ2-5; CDR3nt: TGTGCCAGCAGCCCCGGGCCAGGAGAGACCCAGTACTTC; CDR3aa: CASSPGPGETQYF
d_gene: .; abundance: .; v_gene: TRBV25-1; j_gene: TRBJ2-3; CDR3nt: TGTGCCAGCAGTGAATGGTCAGGGACAGATACGCAGTATTTT; CDR3aa: CASSEWSGTDTQYF
d_gene: TRBD2; abundance: once; v_gene: TRBV30; j_gene: TRBJ2-3; CDR3nt: TGTGCCTGGAGAACTGCTAGCGGGGGGAACACAGATACGCAGTATTTT; CDR3aa: CAWRTASGGNTDTQYF
d_gene: TRBD1; abundance: .; v_gene: TRBV25-1; j_gene: TRBJ2-3; CDR3nt: TGTGCCAGCACGCCCGCCGGGACAGGGGGGGATACGCAGTATTTT; CDR3aa: CASTPAGTGGDTQYF
d_gene: TRBD2; abundance: .; v_gene: TRBV11-1; j_gene: TRBJ2-1; CDR3nt: TGTGCCAGCAGCTTAGCTACCTTGGGGACTAGCGATGAGCAGTTCTTC; CDR3aa: CASSLATLGTSDEQFF
d_gene: .; abundance: few; v_gene: TRBV15; j_gene: TRBJ2-5; CDR3nt: TGTGTCACCAGCAGACAGAAACAAGAGACCCAGTACTTC; CDR3aa: CVTSRQKQETQYF
d_gene: TRBD2; abundance: many; v_gene: TRBV2; j_gene: TRBJ2-7; CDR3nt: TGTGCCAGCAGTGGACTAGCGACAAAGGGGGGCGAGCAGTACTTC; CDR3aa: CASSGLATKGGEQYF
d_gene: TRBD1; abundance: .; v_gene: TRBV7-2; j_gene: TRBJ1-5; CDR3nt: TGTGCCAGCAGCTCGCGGACAGGTGATCAGCCCCAGCATTTT; CDR3aa: CASSSRTGDQPQHF
d_gene: .; abundance: .; v_gene: TRBV5-1; j_gene: TRBJ2-2; CDR3nt: TGCGCCAGCGCATTCTTGACAGGAGCGAACACCGGGGAGCTGTTTTTT; CDR3aa: CASAFLTGANTGELFF
d_gene: TRBD2; abundance: many; v_gene: TRBV7-6; j_gene: TRBJ2-5; CDR3nt: TGTGCCAGCAGCCCGTACAGCGGGGGGTACAACCAAGAGACCCAGTACTTC; CDR3aa: CASSPYSGGYNQETQYF
d_gene: .; abundance: few; v_gene: TRBV11-3; j_gene: TRBJ1-4; CDR3nt: TGTGCCAGCAGCCCCCGCGGGACTAATGAAAAACTGTTTTTT; CDR3aa: CASSPRGTNEKLFF
d_gene: TRBD1; abundance: many; v_gene: TRBV12-3/TRBV12-4; j_gene: TRBJ2-7; CDR3nt: TGTGCCAGCAGCTTCGCAGGGGGAAAGGGCCACGAGCAGTACTTC; CDR3aa: CASSFAGGKGHEQYF
d_gene: .; abundance: .; v_gene: TRBV20-1; j_gene: TRBJ2-2; CDR3nt: TGCAGTGCTATCTCTAACACCGGGGAGCTGTTTTTT; CDR3aa: CSAISNTGELFF
d_gene: .; abundance: few; v_gene: TRBV20-1; j_gene: TRBJ2-3; CDR3nt: TGCAGTGCGGGGCGGGCAGGGGCGGCAGATACGCAGTATTTT; CDR3aa: CSAGRAGAADTQYF
d_gene: .; abundance: .; v_gene: TRBV1; j_gene: TRBJ2-2; CDR3nt: TGCACCAGCAGCCATGCTGACAGGAGTTCTACCGGGGAGCTGTTTTTT; CDR3aa: CTSSHADRSSTGELFF
d_gene: .; abundance: many; v_gene: TRBV29-1; j_gene: TRBJ2-4; CDR3nt: TGCAGCGTTGAAGAGGCAGGGAAGAACATTCAGTACTTC; CDR3aa: CSVEEAGKNIQYF
d_gene: .; abundance: few; v_gene: TRBV4-3; j_gene: TRBJ2-2; CDR3nt: TGCGCCAGCAGCCAAGATAGGGGGACCTCCGGGGAGCTGTTTTTT; CDR3aa: CASSQDRGTSGELFF
d_gene: TRBD2; abundance: many; v_gene: TRBV27; j_gene: TRBJ2-2; CDR3nt: TGTGCCAGCACTTGGACTAGCGGGGCGACCGGGGAGCTGTTTTTT; CDR3aa: CASTWTSGATGELFF
d_gene: .; abundance: many; v_gene: TRBV11-1; j_gene: TRBJ1-1; CDR3nt: TGTGCCAGCAGCCCTACGAGGAACACTGAAGCTTTCTTT; CDR3aa: CASSPTRNTEAFF
d_gene: TRBD1; abundance: .; v_gene: TRBV10-1; j_gene: TRBJ1-1; CDR3nt: TGCGCCAGCAGTTCACAGGGGGCGAAGACTGAAGCTTTCTTT; CDR3aa: CASSSQGAKTEAFF
d_gene: .; abundance: many; v_gene: TRBV7-7; j_gene: TRBJ2-2; CDR3nt: TGTGCTAGCAGCTTAGCACAGGCCGGGGAGCTGTTTTTT; CDR3aa: CASSLAQAGELFF
d_gene: TRBD1; abundance: few; v_gene: TRBV20-1; j_gene: TRBJ2-2; CDR3nt: TGCAGTGCGAGGACAGGAGCGAACACCGGGGAGCTGTTTTTT; CDR3aa: CSARTGANTGELFF
d_gene: TRBD2; abundance: many; v_gene: TRBV10-3; j_gene: TRBJ2-1; CDR3nt: TGTGCCATCAGCTCGACTAGCACCCCGGCCAATGAGCAGTTCTTC; CDR3aa: CAISSTSTPANEQFF
d_gene: TRBD1; abundance: .; v_gene: TRBV6-5; j_gene: TRBJ1-4; CDR3nt: TGTGCCAGCAGTTACAGGACAGGGGGTATTGAAAAACTGTTTTTT; CDR3aa: CASSYRTGGIEKLFF
d_gene: .; abundance: .; v_gene: TRBV3-1; j_gene: TRBJ2-6; CDR3nt: TGTGCCAGCAGCCCAGGGGAAGGGGCCAACGTCCTGACTTTC; CDR3aa: CASSPGEGANVLTF
d_gene: .; abundance: many; v_gene: TRBV19; j_gene: TRBJ1-5; CDR3nt: TGTGCCAGTACGTACACCCGCAATCAGCCCCAGCATTTT; CDR3aa: CASTYTRNQPQHF
d_gene: .; abundance: .; v_gene: TRBV5-4; j_gene: TRBJ2-4; CDR3nt: TGTGCCAGCAGTCAGGGGGGGAGCGGTTGGTCGGACATTCAGTACTTC; CDR3aa: CASSQGGSGWSDIQYF